This T cell receptor beta chain was captured in a study of control samples from healthy donors and cancer patients. Data came from immunoSEQ multiplex PCR; TCRdb stores just in-frame clones and leaves some out. The sample holds roughly 84,000 clones, 91% seen once. The CDR3 runs to 15 residues. J gave up 0 bases and V 1 base, and 0 bases lay outside the gene matches. The V gene's germline CDR1 is SGHAT and CDR2 FQNNGV. This TCR came from a man between 45 and 60 years old in good health. The chain couples TRBV11-2 to TRBJ2-3, with TRBD2 matching 8 bases. Sequenced material: blood. CDR3 region: CASSLGTSSTDTQYF. As DNA, the CDR3 is TGTGCCAGCAGCTTAGGGACTAGCAGCACAGATACGCAGTATTTT.